This T cell receptor beta chain was identified in a study of T cell responses to AZD1222 COVID-19 vaccine. Trimming shortened V by 5 bases and J by 0 bases, and 12 bases separated the two germline ends. Germline V gene lookup returns CDR1 MNHEY and CDR2 SVGAGI. This CDR3 has 15 amino acids. Data came from immunoSEQ multiplex PCR; TCRdb stores just in-frame clones and leaves some out. The table lists some 180,000 clones, roughly 92% of them singletons. This clonotype was obtained from an adult in good health. The V call is TRBV6-5, the J call TRBJ2-3, with a weak D call TRBD1 (6 bases). The material was peripheral blood, obtained on day 0 of AZD1222 vaccination. DNA for the CDR3: TGTGCCAGCAGTCCCGGGACAACTAGCACAGATACGCAGTATTTT. Translation: CASSPGTTSTDTQYF.